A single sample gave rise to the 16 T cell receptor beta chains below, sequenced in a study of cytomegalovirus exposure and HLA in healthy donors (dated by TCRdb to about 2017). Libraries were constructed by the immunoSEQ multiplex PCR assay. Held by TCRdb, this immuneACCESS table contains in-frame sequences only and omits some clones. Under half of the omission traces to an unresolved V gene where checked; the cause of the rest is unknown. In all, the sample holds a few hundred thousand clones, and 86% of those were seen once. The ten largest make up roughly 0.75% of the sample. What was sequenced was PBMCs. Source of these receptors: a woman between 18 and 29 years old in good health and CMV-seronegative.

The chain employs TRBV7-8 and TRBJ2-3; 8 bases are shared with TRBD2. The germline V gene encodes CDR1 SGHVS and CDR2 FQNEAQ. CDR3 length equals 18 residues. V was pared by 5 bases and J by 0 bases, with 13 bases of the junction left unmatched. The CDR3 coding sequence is TGTGCCAGCAGCACCCGTATACGGGAGGGAACTAGCACAGATACGCAGTATTTT. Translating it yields CASSTRIREGTSTDTQYF. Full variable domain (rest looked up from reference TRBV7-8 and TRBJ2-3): GAGVSQSPRYKVAKRGQDVALRCDPISGHVSLFWYQQALGQGPEFLTYFQNEAQLDKSGLPSDRFFAERPEGSVSTLKIQRTQQEDSAVYLCASSTRIREGTSTDTQYFGPGTRLTVL.

The CDR3 DNA follows: TGCGCCAGCAGCCAAGAATTCACGGGAGCGATCCTTGAGACCCAGTACTTC. Translating gives CASSQEFTGAILETQYF. The J gene is TRBJ2-5, the V gene TRBV4-1; D perhaps matches TRBD2 (6 bases). The CDR3 spans 17 residues. V shed 0 bases and J shed 5 bases, with 19 bases lying between them. CDR1 and CDR2 (germline): MGHRA, YSYEKL.

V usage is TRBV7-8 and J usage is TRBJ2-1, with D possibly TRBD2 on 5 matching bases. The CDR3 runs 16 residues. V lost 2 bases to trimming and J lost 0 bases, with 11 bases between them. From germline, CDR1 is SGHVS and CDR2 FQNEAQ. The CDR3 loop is CASSLTERSSYNEQFF. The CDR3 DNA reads TGTGCCAGCAGCTTAACGGAGCGGAGCTCCTACAATGAGCAGTTCTTC. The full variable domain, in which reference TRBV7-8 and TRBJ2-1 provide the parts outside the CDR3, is GAGVSQSPRYKVAKRGQDVALRCDPISGHVSLFWYQQALGQGPEFLTYFQNEAQLDKSGLPSDRFFAERPEGSVSTLKIQRTQQEDSAVYLCASSLTERSSYNEQFFGPGTRLTVL.

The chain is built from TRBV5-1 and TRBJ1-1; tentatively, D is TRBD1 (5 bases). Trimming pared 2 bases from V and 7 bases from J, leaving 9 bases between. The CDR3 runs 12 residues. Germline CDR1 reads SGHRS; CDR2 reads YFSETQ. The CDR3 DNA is TGCGCCAGCAGCTTCGGGGGAATTGAAGCTTTCTTT. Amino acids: CASSFGGIEAFF. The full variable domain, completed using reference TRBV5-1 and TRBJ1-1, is KAGVTQTPRYLIKTRGQQVTLSCSPISGHRSVSWYQQTPGQGLQFLFEYFSETQRNKGNFPGRFSGRQFSNSRSEMNVSTLELGDSALYLCASSFGGIEAFFGQGTRLTVV.

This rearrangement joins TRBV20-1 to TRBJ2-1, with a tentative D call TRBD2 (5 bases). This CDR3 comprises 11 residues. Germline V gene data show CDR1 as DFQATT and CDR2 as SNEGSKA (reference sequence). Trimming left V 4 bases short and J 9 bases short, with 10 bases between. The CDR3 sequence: CSATEGAEQFF. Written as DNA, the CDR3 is TGCAGTGCTACCGAGGGAGCTGAGCAGTTCTTC.

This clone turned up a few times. CDR3: CASSLWQGNEKLFF. The CDR3 DNA reads as TGTGCCAGCAGTTTATGGCAGGGGAATGAAAAACTGTTTTTT. The chain employs TRBV28 and TRBJ1-4; a possible D gene is TRBD1 (6 bases). CDR1 MDHEN and CDR2 SYDVKM come from the germline V gene. This CDR3 spans 14 amino acids. Trimming removed 0 bases at V and 5 bases at J, with 7 bases between.

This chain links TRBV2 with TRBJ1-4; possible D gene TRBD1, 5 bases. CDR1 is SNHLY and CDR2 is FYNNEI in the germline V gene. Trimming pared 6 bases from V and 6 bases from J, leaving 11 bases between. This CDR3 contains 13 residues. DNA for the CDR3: TGTGCCAGCAGCGGGGGAGTTGATGAAAAACTGTTTTTT. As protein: CASSGGVDEKLFF.

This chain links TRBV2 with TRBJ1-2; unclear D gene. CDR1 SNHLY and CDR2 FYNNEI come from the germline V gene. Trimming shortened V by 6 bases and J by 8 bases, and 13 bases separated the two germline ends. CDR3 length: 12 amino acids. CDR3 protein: CASRTGPGGYTF. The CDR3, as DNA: TGTGCCAGCAGAACGGGTCCGGGGGGCTACACCTTC. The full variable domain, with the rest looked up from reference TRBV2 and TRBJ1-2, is EPEVTQTPSHQVTQMGQEVILRCVPISNHLYFYWYRQILGQKVEFLVSFYNNEISEKSEIFDDQFSVERPDGSNFTLKIRSTKLEDSAMYFCASRTGPGGYTFGSGTRLTVV.

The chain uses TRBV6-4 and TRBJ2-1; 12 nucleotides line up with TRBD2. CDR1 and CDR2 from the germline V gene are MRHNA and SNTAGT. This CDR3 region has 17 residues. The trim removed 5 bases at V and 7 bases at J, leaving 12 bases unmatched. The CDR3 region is CASSPRLAGGPRNEQFF. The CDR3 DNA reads TGTGCCAGCAGTCCCCGGCTAGCGGGAGGGCCCCGAAATGAGCAGTTCTTC.

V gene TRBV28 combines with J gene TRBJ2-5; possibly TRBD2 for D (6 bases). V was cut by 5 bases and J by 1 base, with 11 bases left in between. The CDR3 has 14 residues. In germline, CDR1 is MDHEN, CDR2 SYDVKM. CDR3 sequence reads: CASSPRDFQETQYF. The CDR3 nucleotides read TGTGCCAGCAGTCCCCGGGACTTCCAAGAGACCCAGTACTTC.

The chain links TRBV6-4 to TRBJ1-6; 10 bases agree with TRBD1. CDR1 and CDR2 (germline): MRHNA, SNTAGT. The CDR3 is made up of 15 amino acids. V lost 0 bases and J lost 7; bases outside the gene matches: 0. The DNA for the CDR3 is TGTGCCAGCAGTGACTCGACAGGGGGCAATTCACCCCTCCACTTT. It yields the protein CASSDSTGGNSPLHF.

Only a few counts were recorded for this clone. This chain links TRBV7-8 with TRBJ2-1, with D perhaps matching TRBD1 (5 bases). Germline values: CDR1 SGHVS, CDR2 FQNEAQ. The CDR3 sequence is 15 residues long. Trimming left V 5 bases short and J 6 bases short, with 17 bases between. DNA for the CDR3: TGTGCCAGCAGCGAAGGGGCACAAACTATCAATGAGCAGTTCTTC. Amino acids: CASSEGAQTINEQFF.

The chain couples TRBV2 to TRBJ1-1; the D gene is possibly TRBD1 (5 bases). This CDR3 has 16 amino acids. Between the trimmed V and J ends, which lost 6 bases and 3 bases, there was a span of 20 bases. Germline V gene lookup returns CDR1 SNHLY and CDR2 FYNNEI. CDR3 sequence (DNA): TGTGCCAGCAGCCCGACTGGGGCGATTTTCGACACTGAAGCTTTCTTT. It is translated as CASSPTGAIFDTEAFF.

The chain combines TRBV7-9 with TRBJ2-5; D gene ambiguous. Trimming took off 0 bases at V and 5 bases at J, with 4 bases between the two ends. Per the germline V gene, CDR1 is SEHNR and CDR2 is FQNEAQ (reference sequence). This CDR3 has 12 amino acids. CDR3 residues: CASSLARETQYF. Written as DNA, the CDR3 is TGTGCCAGCAGCTTAGCACGGGAGACCCAGTACTTC.

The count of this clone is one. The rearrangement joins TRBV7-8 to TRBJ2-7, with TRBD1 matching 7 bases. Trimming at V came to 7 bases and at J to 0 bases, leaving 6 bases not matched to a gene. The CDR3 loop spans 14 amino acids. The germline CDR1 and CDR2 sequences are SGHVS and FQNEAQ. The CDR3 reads CASIMTGNSYEQYF. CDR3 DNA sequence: TGTGCCAGCATCATGACAGGGAACTCCTACGAGCAGTACTTC.

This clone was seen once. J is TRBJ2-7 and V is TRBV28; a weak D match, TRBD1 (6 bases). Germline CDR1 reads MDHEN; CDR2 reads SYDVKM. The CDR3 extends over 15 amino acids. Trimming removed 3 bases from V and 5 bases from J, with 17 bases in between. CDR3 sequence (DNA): TGTGCCAGCAGTTTTGTCAGGGGTTTCGGGAACGAGCAGTACTTC. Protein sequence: CASSFVRGFGNEQYF. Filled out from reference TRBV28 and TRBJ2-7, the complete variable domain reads DVKVTQSSRYLVKRTGEKVFLECVQDMDHENMFWYRQDPGLGLRLIYFSYDVKMKEKGDIPEGYSVSREKKERFSLILESASTNQTSMYLCASSFVRGFGNEQYFGPGTRLTVT.